This TCR beta chain was sequenced for a study of T cell clusters in autoimmune cytopenias. General study points: No cluster-lack signature appeared between secondary cytopenia and chronic lymphocytic leukemia patients, apparently due to lymphoma masking.

Each sample's input was 250 ng genomic DNA, 35,000 to 40,000 genome equivalents. This CDR3 is built from 13 residues. The germline CDR1 and CDR2 sequences are KGHSH and LQKENI. This clonotype is deemed medium-sized by its frequency. Its target is not known. TRB rearrangements were amplified by touch-down multiplex PCR with mixed TRB-A/B primers. TCRdb re-called the multiplex PCR reads; every CDR3 protein appears as one record, without DNA. The specimen's table records about 12,000 distinct CDR3 sequences. The chain combines TRBV18 with TRBJ1-4. The receptor was isolated from a human donor with an autoimmune cytopenia or autoimmune hepatitis (not recorded which). Source material: peripheral blood. This chain's CDR3 is CASSPSRVEKLFF.